The 24 T cell receptor beta chains presented below share a single source sample, sequenced in a study of blood T cell repertoires in COVID-19. Measured with immunoSEQ multiplex PCR; TCRdb has only the in-frame clones, and not every one. Among some 22,000 clones listed, approximately 88% were seen once. The sequenced sample consisted of peripheral blood. The receptor set was obtained from a man aged 70-80 years in a cohort sampled during active COVID-19.

The CDR3 nucleotides read TGCGCCAGCAGTCCCCTCCTCGGAAGCGGGAGAATCGACGGTGAGCAGTTCTTC. Translating gives CASSPLLGSGRIDGEQFF. This chain connects TRBV10-1 to TRBJ2-1, with TRBD2 matching over 8 bases. The CDR3 consists of 18 residues. CDR1 is WNHNN, CDR2 SYGVQD, per germline (reference sequence). V was pared by 5 bases and J by 9 bases, with 21 bases of the junction left unmatched.

The chain carries TRBV4-1 and TRBJ2-5; possibly TRBD2 for D (5 bases). The CDR3 sequence is 12 residues long. Germline CDR1 is MGHRA and CDR2 is YSYEKL. The V and J ends lost 1 base and 7 bases respectively, with 7 bases between them. The CDR3 nucleotides read TGCGCCAGCAGCCAAGCGGCGGGGACCCAGTACTTC. This codes for CASSQAAGTQYF.

The sample holds one count of this clone. The CDR3 loop is CASSEGQGPNQPQHF. CDR3 coding DNA: TGTGCCAGCAGTGAAGGGCAGGGGCCCAATCAGCCCCAGCATTTT. This sequence joins TRBV6-1 and TRBJ1-5; tentative D call: TRBD1 (6 bases). The CDR3 is made up of 15 amino acids. Germline V lookup: CDR1 MNHNS, CDR2 SASEGT. V shed 1 base and J shed 3 bases, with 10 bases lying between them.

This chain links TRBV28 with TRBJ2-1; TRBD2 matches 10 bases. This CDR3 has 17 amino acids. Germline CDR1 MDHEN, CDR2 SYDVKM. The junction had 12 bases not matched to a gene; V was cut back by 3 bases and J by 7 bases. The CDR3 DNA sequence: TGTGCCAGCAGTTTGGTTCTAGCGGGAGCAGGAGGGAATGAGCAGTTCTTC. This codes for CASSLVLAGAGGNEQFF.

The chain joins TRBV28 to TRBJ2-7; possibly TRBD1 for D (7 bases). CDR3 length equals 15 residues. The V end lost 3 bases, the J end lost 2 bases, and 14 bases lay between the germline ends. CDR1 and CDR2 (germline): MDHEN, SYDVKM. The CDR3 loop is CASSLEGQLPYEQYF. In DNA, the CDR3 is TGTGCCAGCAGTTTGGAGGGACAGTTGCCCTACGAGCAGTACTTC.

This sequence joins TRBV14 and TRBJ1-3; 8 bases map to TRBD1. The V segment lost 8 bases and the J segment 0 bases; nucleotides outside the gene matches: 6. CDR3 length: 15 residues. CDR1 is SGHDN and CDR2 is FVKESK in the germline V gene. The CDR3 region is CASHRGTYSGNTIYF. CDR3 coding DNA: TGTGCCAGCCACAGGGGGACCTACTCTGGAAACACCATATATTTT.

The gene calls are TRBV3-1 (or the pseudogene TRBV3-2) and TRBJ1-1; D is uncertain. The CDR3 is 15 residues long. Trimming took 4 bases from V and 11 from J, leaving 23 bases between them. CDR1 and CDR2 from the germline V gene are LGHDT and YNNKEL (reference sequence). CDR3 amino acids: CASSPPVAGANSAFF. As DNA, the CDR3 is TGTGCCAGCAGCCCCCCCGTTGCAGGCGCTAATTCCGCTTTCTTT.

The chain has TRBV20-1 and TRBJ2-7, with D possibly matching TRBD1 (6 bases). V lost 3 bases and J lost 6, with 21 bases in between. CDR1 DFQATT and CDR2 SNEGSKA come from the germline V gene (reference sequence). The CDR3 contains 15 residues. The CDR3 nucleotides read TGCAGTGCTAGTATGATGTCAGGGGCTGGGGGCGAGCAGTACTTC. Its translation is CSASMMSGAGGEQYF.

The rearrangement joins TRBV27 to TRBJ2-3; weak D call: TRBD1 (6 bases). Germline CDR1 is MNHEY and CDR2 is SMNVEV (reference sequence). V lost 3 bases to trimming and J lost 3 bases, with 10 bases between them. The CDR3 is made up of 14 amino acids. CDR3 bases: TGTGCCAGCAGTTTTCAGGGGTGGACAGATACGCAGTATTTT. It translates to CASSFQGWTDTQYF.

V and J are TRBV28 and TRBJ1-1, with D possibly matching TRBD1 (6 bases). Trimming stripped 2 bases from V and 7 bases from J, with 11 bases between. CDR3 length: 13 amino acids. Germline CDR1 is MDHEN and CDR2 is SYDVKM. Written as DNA, the CDR3 is TGTGCCAGCAGTTTAGGTGGCAGGGGTGAAGCTTTCTTT. Encoded protein: CASSLGGRGEAFF.

This clone was recorded only once. The chain is built from TRBV28 and TRBJ1-3; TRBD1 is a possible D gene (6 bases). The germline V and J ends were trimmed by 4 bases and 0 bases, with 25 bases remaining between them. Germline CDR1 and CDR2: MDHEN and SYDVKM. The CDR3 runs 20 residues. The CDR3 region has the DNA TGTGCCAGCAGTTATCCGGGACACGAACTTCACCTGGTCTCTGGAAACACCATATATTTT. This sequence encodes CASSYPGHELHLVSGNTIYF.

The rearrangement links TRBV25-1 to TRBJ2-1, with no clear D. Germline CDR1 and CDR2: MGHDK and SYGVNS. This CDR3 has 16 residues. V was trimmed by 1 base and J by 0 bases, leaving 10 bases between them. In DNA form, the CDR3 reads TGTGCCAGCAGTGAATGGTCGGAGACCTCCTACAATGAGCAGTTCTTC. Protein product: CASSEWSETSYNEQFF. The full variable domain, rest sourced from reference TRBV25-1 and TRBJ2-1, is EADIYQTPRYLVIGTGKKITLECSQTMGHDKMYWYQQDPGMELHLIHYSYGVNSTEKGDLSSESTVSRIRTEHFPLTLESARPSHTSQYLCASSEWSETSYNEQFFGPGTRLTVL.

The V and J genes are TRBV18 and TRBJ2-1; no clear D gene. This CDR3 has 13 amino acids. The germline gives CDR1 KGHSH, CDR2 LQKENI. V lost 3 bases and J 8 bases, leaving 11 bases between the germline ends. In nucleotides, the CDR3 is TGTGCCAGCTCACCTCTCAGGTTGGATGAGCAGTTCTTC. The encoded protein is CASSPLRLDEQFF.

The V and J genes are TRBV2 and TRBJ1-2, with 8 bases lining up with TRBD1. Germline CDR1 is SNHLY and CDR2 is FYNNEI. The J segment lost 4 bases and the V segment lost 6 bases, leaving 13 bases of the junction unmatched. This CDR3 is 16 amino acids long. The CDR3 is CASSPDRAHRGYGYTF. The CDR3 nucleotides are TGTGCCAGCAGCCCGGACAGGGCCCACCGGGGCTATGGCTACACCTTC.

In DNA, the CDR3 is TGTGCCAGCAGTTTATGGGGGAGCTCTGGAAACACCATATATTTT. Translation gives CASSLWGSSGNTIYF. V is TRBV28 and J is TRBJ1-3; D gene ambiguous. V dropped 0 bases and J dropped 0 bases, with 6 bases sitting between them. Germline V gives CDR1 MDHEN, CDR2 SYDVKM. This CDR3 comprises 15 residues.

This chain joins TRBV29-1 and TRBJ2-7; 9 bases align to TRBD1. CDR1 is SQVTM and CDR2 is ANQGSEA in the germline V gene. The length of the CDR3 is 14 residues. The trim removed 4 bases at V and 7 bases at J, leaving 11 bases unmatched. The CDR3: CSVVGDRVAGEQYF. CDR3 bases: TGCAGCGTTGTGGGGGACAGGGTTGCGGGGGAGCAGTACTTC.

This rearrangement joins TRBV7-2 to TRBJ2-1, with TRBD1 matching 11 bases. V lost 6 bases and J lost 4; bases outside the gene matches: 5. The germline V gene has CDR1 SGHTA and CDR2 FQGNSA. The CDR3 is 15 residues long. As DNA, the CDR3 is TGTGCCAGCAGTTACGGACAGGGGGCATACAATGAGCAGTTCTTC. Protein product: CASSYGQGAYNEQFF. Using reference TRBV7-2 and TRBJ2-1 for the parts outside the CDR3, the full variable domain is GAGVSQSPSNKVTEKGKDVELRCDPISGHTALYWYRQSLGQGLEFLIYFQGNSAPDKSGLPSDRFSAERTGGSVSTLTIQRTQQEDSAVYLCASSYGQGAYNEQFFGPGTRLTVL.

V usage is TRBV2 and J usage is TRBJ2-7; D gene ambiguous. The CDR3 has 13 amino acids. The germline V gene encodes CDR1 SNHLY and CDR2 FYNNEI. V was clipped by 4 bases and J by 6 bases, with 13 bases between them. The DNA for the CDR3 is TGTGCCAGCAGTGGGCAACTGGAGTCCGAGCAGTACTTC. It is translated as CASSGQLESEQYF.

The genes are TRBV11-2 and TRBJ2-1, with 7 bases that match TRBD1. The V gene end was trimmed by 1 base and the J gene end by 8 bases; junction bases not matched to a gene: 8. The germline V gene has CDR1 SGHAT and CDR2 FQNNGV. The CDR3 extends over 15 amino acids. CDR3 in amino acids: CASSLGGGGKDEQFF. CDR3 nucleotides: TGTGCCAGCAGCTTAGGAGGGGGCGGAAAAGATGAGCAGTTCTTC.

The chain is built from TRBV18 and TRBJ2-7, with TRBD1 matching 8 bases. V was clipped by 4 bases and J by 4 bases; unmatched bases: 3. Germline V CDR1 and CDR2: KGHSH, LQKENI. CDR3 length equals 13 residues. CDR3 nucleotides: TGTGCCAGCTCACGGGACAGGCCTTACGAGCAGTACTTC. Protein: CASSRDRPYEQYF.

This chain connects TRBV28 to TRBJ2-5, with 11 nucleotides matching TRBD2. This CDR3 is built from 16 residues. Trimming at V came to 4 bases and at J to 5 bases, leaving 9 bases not matched to a gene. Looked up from germline, CDR1 is MDHEN and CDR2 is SYDVKM. CDR3: CASSSPRLAGRETQYF. The CDR3 DNA reads as TGTGCCAGCAGTTCTCCGCGACTAGCGGGAAGGGAGACCCAGTACTTC.

The chain couples TRBV28 to TRBJ2-2; 7 bases line up with TRBD2. The CDR3 consists of 12 residues. V lost 6 bases, J lost 8 bases, and 3 bases stayed unmatched. Per the germline V gene, CDR1 is MDHEN and CDR2 is SYDVKM. The CDR3 reads CASRRELGELFF. DNA of the CDR3: TGTGCCAGCAGGCGGGAGTTGGGGGAGCTGTTTTTT.

The gene calls are TRBV11-3 and TRBJ2-1, with D maybe TRBD1 (5 bases). The CDR3 loop spans 14 amino acids. CDR1 is SGHNT and CDR2 is YENEEA in the germline V gene. With 5 bases removed from V and 6 bases from J, the gap between germline ends came to 14 bases. CDR3: CASSINRLTNEQFF. CDR3 sequence (DNA): TGTGCCAGCAGCATCAACAGGTTAACCAATGAGCAGTTCTTC.

In this sample, this clone turned up once. The gene calls are TRBV5-1 and TRBJ1-4, with D unclear. The CDR3 consists of 15 residues. Germline values: CDR1 SGHRS, CDR2 YFSETQ. V lost 0 bases and J lost 7, with 13 bases in between. The CDR3 DNA sequence: TGCGCCAGCAGCTTGGGGAGTCACCCGCTTGAAAAACTGTTTTTT. Amino acids: CASSLGSHPLEKLFF.